This record concerns one T cell receptor (beta chain) sequence. Its recognized antigen is unknown. Nothing much larger sits one base from this clone, and base qualities are not available. The data derive from a study of cytomegalovirus exposure and HLA in healthy donors (dated by TCRdb to about 2017). For the wider study: In an earlier analysis of 587 of the donors, approximately 300 Gb of sequence data and some 120 million unique TCR beta sequences from about 190 million T cells were reported. Of the roughly 400 genotyped donors, around 81% fell in the genetic ancestry cluster associated with self-reported Caucasian donors. HLA typing included class I and class II loci at four-digit resolution. In addition to the first cohort of around 670 subjects, a separate validation cohort of 130 or so different subjects was used. The T cell repertoires of several hundred subjects were profiled by immunosequencing and related to cytomegalovirus serostatus. To decide whether each TCR beta V gene segment behaved as functional or pseudogenic, an earlier analysis of some 600 of the donors relied on high-throughput TCR beta sequencing. Alongside the repertoire data, information on donor age, sex, ethnicity and CMV serostatus was compiled. About 300 gigabases of sequencing data and around 90 million unique TCR sequences made up an early release that covered approximately 650 HLA-typed donors. Among some 400 genotyped donors of the cohort, an average of around 250,000 unique TCR beta nucleotide sequences was sequenced per donor, of which 15% to 20% were non-productive. Typing coverage differed by locus: A, B, C, DRB1 and DQB1 were typed in about 629-640 donors, DQA1 in 522, DPA1 in 600 to 610, and DPB1 in just under 490. To predict cytomegalovirus infection status, the study brought together high-throughput TCR immunosequencing, statistical association of individual TCRs with disease status, and machine learning. The study was designed to test whether signatures of past pathogen exposure could be identified by cataloging public T cell receptors. A later genetic analysis took genome-wide SNP genotypes for about 65% of the 666 donors and used that subset as a discovery cohort. All discovery cohort repertoires had been generated using a single sequencing platform. In a later analysis, previously published TCR beta repertoires from 550 to 750 donors were re-analyzed and high-resolution HLA genotyping was added so that TCR occurrence patterns could be studied. In the later analysis, no new phenotypic data were used to find candidate immune exposures; instead, reliance was placed on TCR beta sequences and their occurrence across donors. Because of strong linkage in the cohort, roughly five DR-DQ haplotypes were treated as single units for association and clustering. The paper's findings and limits, for the study overall: Roughly uniform sequencing depth across donors was assumed in presence/absence analyses, although this assumption may not hold. Immune exposure information for the cohort was limited to CMV serostatus. A further reported finding was that TCR beta sequences accurately predicted the HLA-A and HLA-B alleles for most subjects in the first cohort. Specific HLA alleles were associated with 15,000 to 20,000 TCR beta sequences at a false discovery rate of 0.05 in a later analysis. In a later analysis, several top co-occurrence clusters were reported to appear linked to parvovirus B19, influenza, CMV and Epstein-Barr virus. The study gave a list of 150 to 200 TCR beta chains associated with cytomegalovirus. According to the authors, the approach could potentially be generalized to other disease states and immunological phenotypes. A later analysis found that TCR association rates varied across HLA loci, with DRB1 alleles showing the most associated TCRs and HLA-C alleles the fewest. Across donors, most TCR sequences were observed very rarely, whereas some public TCRs were present in many individuals. A few of the identified cytomegalovirus-associated TCR beta chains were confirmed in vitro to be specific for cytomegalovirus antigens. According to a later genetic analysis, donors in an Asian-associated ancestry cluster had fewer N-insertions in productive TCRs than the approximately 610-donor mean. Because HLA typing was unavailable for some donors at each locus, only the typed subset was used in association tests. The classifier was reported to diagnose cytomegalovirus status with high specificity and sensitivity in both the original cohort and the validation cohort. When HLA alleles, especially DR and DQ, strongly co-occurred, attributing TCR associations to individual alleles was difficult. A group of highly shared sequence variants was considered likely to be a technical artifact of the sequencing pipeline. This cohort had only TCR beta chains sequenced, and the lack of alpha or paired-chain data limited which features could be detected. Because counts were too low, roughly 18 rarely observed V segments, including chromosome 9 orphons, were left out of the earlier analysis of 500 to 650 of the donors. An association between a missense DCLRE1C variant and V-gene and J-gene trimming of TCR beta chains was found in a later genetic analysis and replicated in an independent cohort. An earlier analysis of around 500 of the donors showed that most TCR beta V segments appeared in productive rearrangements either about 87% or about 30% of the time, which broadly matched IMGT annotations. Correlated functional status among segregating V segments might reflect linkage disequilibrium, but an unknown experimental factor could not be ruled out. Compared with equally common non-associated chains, HLA-associated TCR beta chains in a later analysis were more clonally expanded and had lower generation probabilities. Most CMV-associated TCR beta chains appeared to be HLA-restricted in a later analysis, and the HLA associations seemed to be driven largely by CMV exposure. Some IMGT-functional V segments, including TRBV6-2 and TRBV6-3, could not be told apart with the 87-base-pair reads, so those segments were excluded.

V is clipped by 4 bases and J by 5 bases, and the sequence between their germline boundaries is 15 bases long. Counted from cysteine to phenylalanine, this CDR3 has 14 amino acids. The only DNA kept is the CDR3, 42 bases in frame from the first base. CDR1 and CDR2 are read off the germline V gene as SGDLS and YYNGEE. The cohort comprised hundreds of healthy bone marrow donors. At the time of sampling, every cohort member was nominally healthy, though immune exposures that went unrecorded were likely present. The donor tested CMV seropositive and was one of the 289 seropositive cohort members. Every donor gave a peripheral blood sample, and the peripheral blood mononuclear cells from that sample were used for TCR beta sequencing. Genomic DNA was extracted from the blood cell samples with the Qiagen DNeasy Blood Extraction Kit. Libraries were prepared through the immunoSEQ multiplex PCR assay. For the multiplex PCR, a mixture combining 60 forward primers for TCR Vbeta segments and 13 reverse primers for TCR Jbeta segments was used. A multiplex PCR assay on genomic DNA amplified the CDR3 region of rearranged TCR beta genes. The Illumina HiSeq System was used to sequence the amplified TCR beta libraries as 87-base-pair reads. Per the source publication's procedure: A later analysis counted around 72 million unique TCR beta chains across the 600 to 850 repertoires, and about 10 million of these chains were shared by at least two donors. Raw reads were error-corrected and collapsed into unique sequences with a nearest-neighbor algorithm that merged closely related sequences to remove PCR and sequencing errors. To assign V, D and J gene segments, CDR3 sequences were aligned to IMGT reference sequences. For a sequence to be retained, at least a six-nucleotide match to both a V gene segment and a J gene segment was required. A rearrangement counted as productive if the CDR3 had no stop codons and remained in frame with V and J, and every other rearrangement counted as non-productive. Following IMGT convention, CDR3 was defined as the stretch from the second conserved V-encoded cysteine up to the conserved J-encoded phenylalanine. The earlier analysis of about 610 of the donors excluded sequences that lacked an unambiguous match to a single V gene segment. In an earlier analysis of approximately 560 of the donors, a V segment was called functional when productive rearrangements were above 56.7%, and segregating when the standard deviation between donors exceeded 5%. To diagnose cytomegalovirus status from the catalog of TCR beta chain sequences, a statistical classification framework was built. In a later analysis, V and J genes were assigned by comparing TCR nucleotide sequences against IMGT/GENE-DB human TR gene sequences. Using the TCRdist pipeline, a later analysis assigned CDR3 sequences along with most-parsimonious VDJ recombination scenarios. In a later analysis, every TCR beta chain was defined by the combination of its CDR3 amino acid sequence and its V-gene family, and reads without a unique V-gene family were dropped. As a way to deal with suspected cross-contamination and a sequencing artifact, a later analysis dropped hundreds of nucleotide sequences that were highly shared and had low generation probability. In a later analysis, a clonal expansion index for each public chain was calculated from normalized within-repertoire ranks of inferred template counts. In a later analysis, generation probabilities were computed with a VDJ recombination model fitted to out-of-frame rearrangements, and the resulting probabilities were checked against IGoR. A later analysis scored TCR-TCR, TCR-HLA and TCR-CMV co-occurrence with hypergeometric tests, applying a repertoire-size bias correction to TCR pairs. In a later analysis, false discovery rates were estimated by permuting HLA or CMV assignments 20 times. A later analysis grouped co-occurring TCRs with DBSCAN, adding TCRdist sequence similarity when clustering within HLA-allele-positive subsets. Repertoires with fewer than 30,000 or more than 120,000 public chains, plus five repertoires with anomalous nucleotide sharing, were excluded from co-occurrence clustering. TCRdb holds this immuneACCESS table with in-frame rearrangements only. Some clones are missing; in checked studies, unresolved V genes explain under half, and the rest has no known cause. For V, J and clone size, that table is used; D and trimming come from the DNA. The sample table holds about 110,000 clones, of which about 80% were seen once. The ten largest clones take up around 7.7% of the sample.

The sequencing input was PBMCs. This chain joins TRBV9 to TRBJ1-1; the D region possibly corresponds to TRBD1 (6 bases align). This sequence originates from a woman between 50 and 59 years old in good health and CMV-seropositive. For the CDR3, the sequence is CASSPTGFGTEAFF. DNA sequence: TGTGCCAGCAGCCCTACAGGGTTTGGGACTGAAGCTTTCTTT. The full variable domain, with segments outside the CDR3 supplied by the reference TRBV9 and TRBJ1-1 proteins, appears as DSGVTQTPKHLITATGQRVTLRCSPRSGDLSVYWYQQSLDQGLQFLIQYYNGEERAKGNILERFSAQQFPDLHSELNLSSLELGDSALYFCASSPTGFGTEAFFGQGTRLTVV.